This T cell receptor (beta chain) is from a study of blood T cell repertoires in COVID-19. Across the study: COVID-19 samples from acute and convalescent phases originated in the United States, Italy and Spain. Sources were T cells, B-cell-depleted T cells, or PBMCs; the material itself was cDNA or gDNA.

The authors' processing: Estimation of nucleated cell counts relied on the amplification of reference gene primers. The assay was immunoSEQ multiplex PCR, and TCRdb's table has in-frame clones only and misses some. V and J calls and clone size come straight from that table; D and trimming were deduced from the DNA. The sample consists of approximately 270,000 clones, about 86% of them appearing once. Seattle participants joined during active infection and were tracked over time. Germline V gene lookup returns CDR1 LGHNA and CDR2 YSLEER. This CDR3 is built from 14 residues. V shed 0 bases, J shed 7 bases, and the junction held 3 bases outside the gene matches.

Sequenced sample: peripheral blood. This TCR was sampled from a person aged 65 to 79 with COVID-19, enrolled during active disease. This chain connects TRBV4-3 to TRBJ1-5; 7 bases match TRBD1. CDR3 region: CASSQERTGQPQHF. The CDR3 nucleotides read TGCGCCAGCAGCCAAGAACGGACAGGCCAGCCCCAGCATTTT.